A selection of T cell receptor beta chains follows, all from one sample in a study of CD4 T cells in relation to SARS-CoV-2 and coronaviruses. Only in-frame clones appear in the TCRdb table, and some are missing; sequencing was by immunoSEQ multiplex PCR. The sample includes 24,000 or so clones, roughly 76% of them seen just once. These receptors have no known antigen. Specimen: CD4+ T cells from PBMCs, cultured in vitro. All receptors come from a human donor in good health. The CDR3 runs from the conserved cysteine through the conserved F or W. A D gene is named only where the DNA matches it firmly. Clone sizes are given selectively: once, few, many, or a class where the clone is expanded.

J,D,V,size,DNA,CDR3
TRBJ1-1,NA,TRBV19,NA,TGTGCCAGTAGTCGTGGTCGCACTGAAGCTTTCTTT,CASSRGRTEAFF
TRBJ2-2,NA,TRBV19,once,TGTGCCAGTAGTATAGGGACCTACACCGGGGAGCTGTTTTTT,CASSIGTYTGELFF
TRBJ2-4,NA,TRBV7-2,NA,TGTGCCAGCAGCCAAGGACAGCCCTTGGTGAGAGCCAAAAACATTCAGTACTTC,CASSQGQPLVRAKNIQYF
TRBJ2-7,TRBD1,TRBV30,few,TGTGCCTGGACCGGACAGGGAAGGGGCGAGCAGTACTTC,CAWTGQGRGEQYF
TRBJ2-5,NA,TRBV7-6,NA,TGTGCCAGCAGCTTAGACCTAGTGTCGGGGGATCAAGAGACCCAGTACTTC,CASSLDLVSGDQETQYF
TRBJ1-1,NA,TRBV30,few,TGTGCCTACAACGATGGTAACACTGAAGCTTTCTTT,CAYNDGNTEAFF
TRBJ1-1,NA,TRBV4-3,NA,TGCGCCAGCAGCCAAATCCCAGGACAGATGAACACTGAAGCTTTCTTT,CASSQIPGQMNTEAFF
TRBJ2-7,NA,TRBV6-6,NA,TGTGCCAGCAGCCGACAGCAGGAAGAGCAGTACTTC,CASSRQQEEQYF
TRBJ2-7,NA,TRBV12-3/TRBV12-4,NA,TGTGCCAGCAGTCCCGGTGGCGCCTACGAGCAGTACTTC,CASSPGGAYEQYF
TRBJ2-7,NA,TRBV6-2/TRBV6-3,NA,TGTGCCAGCAGCCAGCTGGGGGAGCAGTACTTC,CASSQLGEQYF
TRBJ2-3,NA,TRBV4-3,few,TGCGCCAGCAGCCAAGACGGGCTCAACACAGATACGCAGTATTTT,CASSQDGLNTDTQYF
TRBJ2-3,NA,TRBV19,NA,TGTGCCAGTAGAACCGGGACAAGCCCTTTTGATACGCAGTATTTT,CASRTGTSPFDTQYF
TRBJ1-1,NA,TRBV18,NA,TGTGCCAGCTCATCAACAGGAGTCACTGAAGCTTTCTTT,CASSSTGVTEAFF
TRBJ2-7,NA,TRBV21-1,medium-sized,TGTGCCAGCAGCAAAGAATATGGCGGGAGGGCCTACGAGCAGTACTTC,CASSKEYGGRAYEQYF
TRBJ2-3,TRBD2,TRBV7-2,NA,TGTGCCAGCAGCTTAGCGGGGGGGACTACCACAGATACGCAGTATTTT,CASSLAGGTTTDTQYF
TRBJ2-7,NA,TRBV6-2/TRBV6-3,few,TGTGCCAGCAGTTACTCCGGGACTCCTACCTTC,CASSYSGTPTF
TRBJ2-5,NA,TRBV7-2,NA,TGTGCCAGCAGCCCCGGGTCCAGGGTACAAGAGACCCAGTACTTC,CASSPGSRVQETQYF
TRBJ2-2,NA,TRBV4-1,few,TGCGCCAGCAGCCAAGTCGGTGGCGTGAACACCGGGGAGCTGTTTTTT,CASSQVGGVNTGELFF
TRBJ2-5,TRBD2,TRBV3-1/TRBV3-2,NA,TGTGCCAGCAGCCAAGTGGGACTAGCAGAAGAGACCCAGTACTTC,CASSQVGLAEETQYF
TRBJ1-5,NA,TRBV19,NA,TGTGCCAGTAGCACAGCCTGGGGCGGCAATCAGCCCCAGCATTTT,CASSTAWGGNQPQHF
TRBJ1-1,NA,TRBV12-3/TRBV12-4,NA,TGTGCCAGCAGCAAGGGGATGAACACTGAAGCTTTCTTT,CASSKGMNTEAFF
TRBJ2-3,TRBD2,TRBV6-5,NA,TGTGCCAGTTCCTTAGCGGGGGAAAGCACAGATACGCAGTATTTT,CASSLAGESTDTQYF
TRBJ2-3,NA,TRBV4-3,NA,TGCGCCAGCAGCCTCTTAGGGAATATGGATACGCAGTATTTT,CASSLLGNMDTQYF
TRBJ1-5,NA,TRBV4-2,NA,TGTGCCAGCAGCCAAGATGGCCAGCCCAATCAGCCCCAGCATTTT,CASSQDGQPNQPQHF
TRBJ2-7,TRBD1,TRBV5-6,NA,TGTGCCAGCAGCCCCTGGACAGGGCCCGAGCAGTACTTC,CASSPWTGPEQYF
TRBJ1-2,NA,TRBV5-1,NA,TGCGCCAGCAGCTTGGAGGCCAGGCGGTCCTATGGCTACACCTTC,CASSLEARRSYGYTF
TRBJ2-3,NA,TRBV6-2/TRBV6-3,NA,TGTGCCAGCAGTGGGTACAGGCTGAGAACAGATACGCAGTATTTT,CASSGYRLRTDTQYF
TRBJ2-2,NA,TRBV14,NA,TGTGCCAGCAGCCAAGAGTGGGGGGAGCTGTTTTTT,CASSQEWGELFF
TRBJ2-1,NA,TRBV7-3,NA,TGTGCCAGCAGCTTATACTCCACCAGCTCCTACAATGAGCAGTTCTTC,CASSLYSTSSYNEQFF
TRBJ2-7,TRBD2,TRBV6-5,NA,TGTGCCAGCAGTTACTCTTTTCCCGGGAGGGAGTACGAGCAGTACTTC,CASSYSFPGREYEQYF
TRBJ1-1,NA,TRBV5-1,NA,TGCGCCAGCAGCTTGTCGGCTAACACTGAAGCTTTCTTT,CASSLSANTEAFF
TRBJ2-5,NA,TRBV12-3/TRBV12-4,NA,TGTGCCAGCAGTGGGATCCAAGAGACCCAGTACTTC,CASSGIQETQYF
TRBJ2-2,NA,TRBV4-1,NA,TGCGCCAGCAGCCAAGGGACAGTTTACACCGGGGAGCTGTTTTTT,CASSQGTVYTGELFF
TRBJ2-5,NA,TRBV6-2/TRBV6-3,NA,TGTGCCAGCAGTTACGCGGTCGGGGCAGGGAGTGGGGCCGGGGCCCAGTACTTC,CASSYAVGAGSGAGAQYF
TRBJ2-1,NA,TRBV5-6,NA,TGTGCCAGCAGCCGCTTAGGTAATGAGCAGTTCTTC,CASSRLGNEQFF
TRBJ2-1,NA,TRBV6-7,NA,TGTGCCAGCAGTTACGGGTCGAGAGACTACAATGAGCAGTTCTTC,CASSYGSRDYNEQFF
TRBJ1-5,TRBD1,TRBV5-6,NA,TGTGCCAGCAGCGCCTCGGACAGGCCATATCAGCCCCAGCATTTT,CASSASDRPYQPQHF
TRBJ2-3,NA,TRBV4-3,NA,TGCGCCAGCAGCCAGGTCCGAGGGGCGCGAACAGATACGCAGTATTTT,CASSQVRGARTDTQYF
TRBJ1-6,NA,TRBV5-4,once,TGTGCCAGCAGCTTGGACAGCAGTGATTCACCCCTCCACTTT,CASSLDSSDSPLHF
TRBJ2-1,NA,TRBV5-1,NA,TGCGCCAGCAGCTTGTCCAGAAATGGGGATGAGCAGTTCTTC,CASSLSRNGDEQFF
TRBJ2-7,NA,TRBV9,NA,TGTGCCAGCAGCGTAGGTTACAGTTTCACCTACGAGCAGTACTTC,CASSVGYSFTYEQYF
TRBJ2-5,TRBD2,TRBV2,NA,TGTGCCAGCAGTGAAATTGTACTAGCGGAACGGCCCCAGTACTTC,CASSEIVLAERPQYF
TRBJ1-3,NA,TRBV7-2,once,TGTGCCAGCAGCCTTTCGTACTCTGGAAACACCATATATTTT,CASSLSYSGNTIYF
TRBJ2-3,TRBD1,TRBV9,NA,TGTGCCAGCAGCGTAGCACAGGGGGCAGATACGCAGTATTTT,CASSVAQGADTQYF
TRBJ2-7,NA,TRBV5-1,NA,TGCGCCAGCAGCTCCCTTCGACTGGGGGGCTACGAGCAGTACTTC,CASSSLRLGGYEQYF
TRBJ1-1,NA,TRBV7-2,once,TGTGCCAGCAGCTTAGGATTGATTACTTCGAACACTGAAGCTTTCTTT,CASSLGLITSNTEAFF
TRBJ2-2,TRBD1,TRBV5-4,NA,TGTGCCAGCAGCTCAGTTACAGGGGCGGCCGGGGAGCTGTTTTTT,CASSSVTGAAGELFF
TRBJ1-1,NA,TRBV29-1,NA,TGCAGCGTTGATGGGGGGGAGGGATATACTGAAGCTTTCTTT,CSVDGGEGYTEAFF
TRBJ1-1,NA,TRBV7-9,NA,TGTGCCAGCAGCAACACCATGAACACTGAAGCTTTCTTT,CASSNTMNTEAFF
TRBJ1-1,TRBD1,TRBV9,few,TGTGCCAGCAGCACCCGACAGGGTCCCCTGAACACTGAAGCTTTCTTT,CASSTRQGPLNTEAFF
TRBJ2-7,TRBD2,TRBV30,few,TGTGCCTGGCGTAGCGGGAACTCCTACGAGCAGTACTTC,CAWRSGNSYEQYF
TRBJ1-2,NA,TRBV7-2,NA,TGTGCCAGCAGCTTAGCCGGCGAGGTAATATATGGCTACACCTTC,CASSLAGEVIYGYTF
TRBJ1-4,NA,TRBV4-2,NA,TGTGCCAGCAGCCAAGAGGGCAGGACCCATGAAAAACTGTTTTTT,CASSQEGRTHEKLFF
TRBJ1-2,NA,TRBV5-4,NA,TGTGCCAGCAGCATGGGGCAGGACTTCTATGGCTACACCTTC,CASSMGQDFYGYTF
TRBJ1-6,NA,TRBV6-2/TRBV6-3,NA,TGTGCCAGCAGTTTAATCAGGGCGGAATCACCCCTCCACTTT,CASSLIRAESPLHF